This TCR beta chain was observed in a study of identifying expanded T cells in peripheral blood (dated by TCRdb to 2018 to 2020). Regarding the study in general: Separate aliquots of the same genomic DNA pool were sequenced to produce technical replicates, and four replicates were compared in pairs.

During the collection period, no infections or other immune events were recorded for the healthy donors. Time-dependent variance in a beta-binomial model of T-cell clone differential abundance was calibrated using healthy-donor blood repertoires as a training cohort. The training cohort included 10 or so healthy donors, of whom 3 were female and 7 were male. Donor ages ranged from 29 to 64 years, with an average of approximately 43 years. Whole blood was collected from each healthy donor at three time points spaced 2 to 3 weeks apart and obtained from a commercial supplier. For immunosequencing, genomic DNA was extracted from whole blood that had not been sorted. What the study reported, not specific to this receptor: Approximately 1.2 differentially abundant clones were flagged by the binomial model between technical replicates, whereas about 15 and 18 were flagged over approximately two weeks and four weeks, respectively. Variance in clone template counts between roughly two-week samples significantly increased with total template count across all healthy donors. The authors expected that over much longer intervals, such as months to years, biological variance in healthy repertoires might increase even further. The beta-binomial model significantly reduced the number of clones called differentially abundant and the false-positive rate across all healthy-donor time intervals.

Notes on this clone: This receptor's antigen is unknown. There are no base qualities to consult, and no much larger clone falls within one base.

V loses 1 base of germline sequence and J loses 0 bases, and the interval between the two ends is 7 bases. The germline V gene sets CDR1 to MNHNS and CDR2 to SASEGT. From the cysteine up to the phenylalanine, the CDR3 has a length of 15 residues. The retained sequence is limited to the CDR3, 45 bases, with the frame set at the first base. The immunoSEQ Assay, which relies on bias-controlled multiplex PCR amplification of genomic DNA, was used to profile TCRbeta CDR3 regions. The study's processing was this. The absolute abundance of each unique TCRbeta CDR3 region was quantified after sequences were collapsed and filtered. Differential abundance was tested with two models: a binomial (Fisher-equivalent) model and a beta-binomial model that adds time-dependent variance fitted from healthy donors. Any clone with fewer than 5 combined templates was excluded, and a clone was called differentially abundant if its Benjamini-Hochberg FDR was below 0.01. The form v = (b*log(k)+a)^2 was used to model beta-binomial variance as a function of total template count across the two samples. The immuneACCESS repertoire file appears here via TCRdb, limited to in-frame rearrangements. These files lack a portion of the clones; in checked studies, under half of the deficit traces to unresolved V genes, and the cause of the others is not known. V and J calls and clone size are given by that table; D and trimming were obtained from the DNA. The sample profile shows over 100,000 clones; 88% of them were found once. Around an eighth of the sample is in the top ten clones.

Sequences were obtained from blood. The sequence links TRBV6-1 to TRBJ2-1, and the D gene may be TRBD1, 5 bases matching. The source of this sequence is a person aged 18-69 years in good health. CDR3 sequence: CASSEGQISYNEQFF. The sequence in DNA is TGTGCCAGCAGTGAAGGACAGATCTCCTACAATGAGCAGTTCTTC.